This T cell receptor (beta chain) came from a study of cytotoxic CD8 clonotypes in ibrutinib-treated CLL. Overall study context: After a median of around 70 months, some 14 patients stayed remitted and 12 progressed; responses had been partial in about 24 and complete in 2.

CDR1 SEHNR and CDR2 FQNEAQ come from the germline V gene (reference sequence). Trimming removed 5 bases from V and 5 bases from J; junction bases left unmatched: 9. This CDR3 has 15 amino acids. Target depth was 1 in 200,000 to 1 in 1 million T cells, about 10x per clonotype. Only in-frame clones appear in the TCRdb table, and some are missing; sequencing was by immunoSEQ multiplex PCR. The data contain about 85,000 clones, about 85% of them singletons. This clonotype was obtained from a human donor with chronic lymphocytic leukemia. The sample in question was PBMCs, obtained after 12 months of ibrutinib treatment. The chain combines TRBV7-9 with TRBJ1-5, with 7 bases that match TRBD1. Here the CDR3 DNA reads TGTGCCAGCAGCCCCCCGGGGGACAGCCATCAGCCCCAGCATTTT. This sequence encodes CASSPPGDSHQPQHF.